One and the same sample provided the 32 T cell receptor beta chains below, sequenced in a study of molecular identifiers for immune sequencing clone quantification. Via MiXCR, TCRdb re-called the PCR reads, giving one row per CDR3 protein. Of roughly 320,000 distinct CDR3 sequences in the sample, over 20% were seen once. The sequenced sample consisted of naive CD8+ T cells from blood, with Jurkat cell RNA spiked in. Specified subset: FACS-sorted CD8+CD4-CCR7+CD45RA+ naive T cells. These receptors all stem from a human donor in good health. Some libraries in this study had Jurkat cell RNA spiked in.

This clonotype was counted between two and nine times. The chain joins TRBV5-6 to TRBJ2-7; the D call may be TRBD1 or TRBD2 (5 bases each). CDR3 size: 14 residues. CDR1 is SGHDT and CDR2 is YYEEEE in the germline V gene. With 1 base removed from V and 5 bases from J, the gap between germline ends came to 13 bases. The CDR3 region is CASSLQGGTHEQYF. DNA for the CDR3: TGTGCCAGCAGCTTGCAGGGTGGGACCCACGAGCAGTACTTC. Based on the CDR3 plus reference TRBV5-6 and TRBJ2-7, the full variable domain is DAGVTQSPTHLIKTRGQQVTLRCSPKSGHDTVSWYQQALGQGPQFIFQYYEEEERQRGNFPDRFSGHQFPNYSSELNVNALLLGDSALYLCASSLQGGTHEQYFGPGTRLTVT.

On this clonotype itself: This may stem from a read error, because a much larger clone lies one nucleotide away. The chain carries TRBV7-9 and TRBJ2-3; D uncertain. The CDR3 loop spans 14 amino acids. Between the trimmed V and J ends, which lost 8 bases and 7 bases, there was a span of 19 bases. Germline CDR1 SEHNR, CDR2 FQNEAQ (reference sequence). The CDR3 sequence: CASAYPLSINTQYF. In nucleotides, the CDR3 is TGTGCCAGCGCCTACCCCCTCTCCATTAATACGCAGTATTTT.

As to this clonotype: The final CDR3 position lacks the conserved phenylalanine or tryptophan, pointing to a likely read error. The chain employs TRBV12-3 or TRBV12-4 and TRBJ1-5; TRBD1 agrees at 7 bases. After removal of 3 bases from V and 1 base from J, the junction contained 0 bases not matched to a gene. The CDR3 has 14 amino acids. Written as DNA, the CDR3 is TGTGCCAGCAGTTTCAGGGGGAGCAATCAGCCCCAGCATCTT. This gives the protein CASSFRGSNQPQHL.

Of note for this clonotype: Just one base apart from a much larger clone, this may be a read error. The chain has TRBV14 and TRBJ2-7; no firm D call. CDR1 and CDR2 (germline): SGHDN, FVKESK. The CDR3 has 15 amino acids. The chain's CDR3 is CTSSQDRTYSYEQYF. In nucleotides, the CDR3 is TGTACCAGCAGCCAAGACCGAACATACTCCTACGAGCAGTACTTC.

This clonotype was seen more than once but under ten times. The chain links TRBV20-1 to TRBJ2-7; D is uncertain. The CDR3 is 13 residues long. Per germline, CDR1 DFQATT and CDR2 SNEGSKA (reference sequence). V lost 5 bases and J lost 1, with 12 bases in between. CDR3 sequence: CSAGAFVSYEQYF. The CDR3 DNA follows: TGCAGTGCTGGAGCTTTCGTATCCTACGAGCAGTACTTC.

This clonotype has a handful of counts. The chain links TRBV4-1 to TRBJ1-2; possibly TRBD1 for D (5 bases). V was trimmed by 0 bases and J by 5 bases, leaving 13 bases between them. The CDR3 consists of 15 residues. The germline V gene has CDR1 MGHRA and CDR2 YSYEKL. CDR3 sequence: CASSQDTGVGYGYTF. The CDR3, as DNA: TGCGCCAGCAGCCAAGATACGGGGGTAGGTTATGGCTACACCTTC.

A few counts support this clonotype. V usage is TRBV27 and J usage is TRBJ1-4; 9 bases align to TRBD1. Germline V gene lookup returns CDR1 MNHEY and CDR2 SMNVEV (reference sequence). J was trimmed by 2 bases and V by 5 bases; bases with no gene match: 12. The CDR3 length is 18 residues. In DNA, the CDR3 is TGTGCCAGCAGTAACACCCTACCACAGGGGGCCACTAATGAAAAACTGTTTTTT. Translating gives CASSNTLPQGATNEKLFF.

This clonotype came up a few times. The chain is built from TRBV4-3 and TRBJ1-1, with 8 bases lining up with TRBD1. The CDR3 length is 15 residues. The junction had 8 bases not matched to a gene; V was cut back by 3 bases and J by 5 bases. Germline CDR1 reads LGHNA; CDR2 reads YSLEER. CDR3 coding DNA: TGCGCCAGCAGCCATTTCACAGGGGGGTGGACTGAAGCTTTCTTT. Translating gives CASSHFTGGWTEAFF.

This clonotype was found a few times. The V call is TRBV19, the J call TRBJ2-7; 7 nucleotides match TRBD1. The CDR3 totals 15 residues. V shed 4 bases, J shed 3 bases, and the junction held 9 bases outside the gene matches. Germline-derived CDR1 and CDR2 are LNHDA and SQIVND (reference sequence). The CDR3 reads CASSTPMGQLYEQYF. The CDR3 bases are TGTGCCAGTAGTACCCCTATGGGACAGCTCTACGAGCAGTACTTC.

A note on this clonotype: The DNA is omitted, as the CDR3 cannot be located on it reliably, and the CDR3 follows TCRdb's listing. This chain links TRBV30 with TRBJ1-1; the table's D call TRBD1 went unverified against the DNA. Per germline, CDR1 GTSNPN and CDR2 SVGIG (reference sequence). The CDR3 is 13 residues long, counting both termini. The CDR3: CAWSVGGGTEALF.

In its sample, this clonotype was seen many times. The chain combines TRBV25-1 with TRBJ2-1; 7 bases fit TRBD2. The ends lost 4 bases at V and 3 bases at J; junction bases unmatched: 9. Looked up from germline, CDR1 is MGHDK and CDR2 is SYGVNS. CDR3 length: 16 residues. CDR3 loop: CASSASSGGGYNEQFF. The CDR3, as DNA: TGTGCCAGCAGTGCGTCTAGTGGGGGGGGCTACAATGAGCAGTTCTTC. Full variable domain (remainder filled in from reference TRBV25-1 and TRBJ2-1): EADIYQTPRYLVIGTGKKITLECSQTMGHDKMYWYQQDPGMELHLIHYSYGVNSTEKGDLSSESTVSRIRTEHFPLTLESARPSHTSQYLCASSASSGGGYNEQFFGPGTRLTVL.

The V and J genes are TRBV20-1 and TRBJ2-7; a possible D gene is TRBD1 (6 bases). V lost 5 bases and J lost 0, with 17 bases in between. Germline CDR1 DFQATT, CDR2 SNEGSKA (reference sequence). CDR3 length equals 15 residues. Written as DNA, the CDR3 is TGCAGTGCTCTCCCCAGACAGGCCATCTCCTACGAGCAGTACTTC. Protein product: CSALPRQAISYEQYF.

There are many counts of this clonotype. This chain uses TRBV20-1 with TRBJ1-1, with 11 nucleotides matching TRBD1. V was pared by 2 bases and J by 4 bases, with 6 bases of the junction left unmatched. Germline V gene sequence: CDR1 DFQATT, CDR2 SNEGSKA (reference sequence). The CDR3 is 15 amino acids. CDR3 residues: CSARPSGTGGTEAFF. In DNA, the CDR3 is TGCAGTGCTAGACCCTCCGGGACAGGGGGCACTGAAGCTTTCTTT.

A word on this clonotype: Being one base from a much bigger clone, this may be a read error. CDR3 protein: CASRLSVARTDTQYF. As DNA, the CDR3 is TGTGCCAGCAGATTATCGGTAGCGCGCACAGATACGCAGTATTTT. The chain is built from TRBV28 and TRBJ2-3; maybe TRBD2 (5 bases). This CDR3 has 15 amino acids. Germline V gene sequence: CDR1 MDHEN, CDR2 SYDVKM. Full variable domain (missing parts from reference TRBV28 and TRBJ2-3): DVKVTQSSRYLVKRTGEKVFLECVQDMDHENMFWYRQDPGLGLRLIYFSYDVKMKEKGDIPEGYSVSREKKERFSLILESASTNQTSMYLCASRLSVARTDTQYFGPGTRLTVL.

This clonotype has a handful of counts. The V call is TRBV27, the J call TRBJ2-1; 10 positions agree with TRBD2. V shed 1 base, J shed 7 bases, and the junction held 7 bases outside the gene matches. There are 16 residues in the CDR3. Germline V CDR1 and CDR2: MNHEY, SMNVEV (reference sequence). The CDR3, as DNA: TGTGCCAGCAGTTTATGGTCGGGACTAGCGAGGAATGAGCAGTTCTTC. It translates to CASSLWSGLARNEQFF.

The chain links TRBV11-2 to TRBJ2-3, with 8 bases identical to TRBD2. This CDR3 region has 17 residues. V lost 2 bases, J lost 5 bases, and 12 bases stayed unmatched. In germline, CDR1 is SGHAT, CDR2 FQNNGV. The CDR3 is CASSLIGGGGPKDTQYF. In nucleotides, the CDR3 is TGTGCCAGCAGCTTAATTGGCGGCGGGGGGCCCAAAGATACGCAGTATTTT.

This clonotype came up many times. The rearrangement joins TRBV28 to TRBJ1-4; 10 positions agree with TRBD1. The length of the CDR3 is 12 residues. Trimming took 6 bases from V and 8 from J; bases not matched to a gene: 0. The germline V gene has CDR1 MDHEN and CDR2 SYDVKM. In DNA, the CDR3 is TGTGCCAGCAGGGGACAGGGGGAAAAACTGTTTTTT. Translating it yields CASRGQGEKLFF.

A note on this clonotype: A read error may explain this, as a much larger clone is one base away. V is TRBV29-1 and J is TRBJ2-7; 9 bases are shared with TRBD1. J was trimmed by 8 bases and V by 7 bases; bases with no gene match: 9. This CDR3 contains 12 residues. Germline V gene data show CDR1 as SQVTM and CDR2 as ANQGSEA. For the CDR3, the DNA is TGCAGCGCCTGGGACAGGGAGTACAAGCAGTACTTC. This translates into CSAWDREYKQYF.

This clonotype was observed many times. This chain's CDR3 is CASSQTSGTTDTQYF. In DNA, the CDR3 is TGTGCCAGCAGTCAAACTAGCGGGACCACAGATACGCAGTATTTT. The chain employs TRBV27 and TRBJ2-3, with 10 bases identical to TRBD2. From germline, CDR1 is MNHEY and CDR2 SMNVEV (reference sequence). This CDR3 region has 15 residues. V was clipped by 5 bases and J by 2 bases; unmatched bases: 4.

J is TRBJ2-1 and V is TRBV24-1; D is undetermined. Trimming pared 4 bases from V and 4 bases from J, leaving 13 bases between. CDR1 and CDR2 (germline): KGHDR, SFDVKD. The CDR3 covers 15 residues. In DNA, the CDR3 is TGTGCCACCAGTGAGGCAGGATCCCTTTACAATGAGCAGTTCTTC. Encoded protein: CATSEAGSLYNEQFF.

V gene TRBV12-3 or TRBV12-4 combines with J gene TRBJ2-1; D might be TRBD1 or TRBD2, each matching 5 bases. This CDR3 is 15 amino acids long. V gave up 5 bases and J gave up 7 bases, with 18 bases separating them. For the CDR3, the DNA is TGTGCCAGCAGTCCGGGACCGACACCCGGGAATGAGCAGTTCTTC. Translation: CASSPGPTPGNEQFF.

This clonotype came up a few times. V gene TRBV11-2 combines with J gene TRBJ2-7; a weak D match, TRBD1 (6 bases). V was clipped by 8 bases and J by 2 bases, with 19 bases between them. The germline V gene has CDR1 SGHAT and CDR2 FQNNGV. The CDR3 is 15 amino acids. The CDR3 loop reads CASLIAGQTTYEQYF. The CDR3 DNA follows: TGTGCCAGCCTTATCGCCGGACAGACGACCTACGAGCAGTACTTC.

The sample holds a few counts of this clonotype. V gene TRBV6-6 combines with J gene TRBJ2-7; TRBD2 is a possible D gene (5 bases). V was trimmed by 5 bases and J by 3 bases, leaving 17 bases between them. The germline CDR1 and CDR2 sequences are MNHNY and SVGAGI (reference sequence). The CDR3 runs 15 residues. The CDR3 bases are TGTGCCAGCAGTCCCCGGACTCCGACCAACTACGAGCAGTACTTC. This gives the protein CASSPRTPTNYEQYF.

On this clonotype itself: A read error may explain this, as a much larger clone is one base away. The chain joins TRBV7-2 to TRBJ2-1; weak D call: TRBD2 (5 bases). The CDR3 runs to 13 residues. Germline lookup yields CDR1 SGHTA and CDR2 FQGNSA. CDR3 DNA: TGTGCCAGCAGCTTCGGACTTTACAATGAGGAGTTCTTC. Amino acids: CASSFGLYNEEFF.

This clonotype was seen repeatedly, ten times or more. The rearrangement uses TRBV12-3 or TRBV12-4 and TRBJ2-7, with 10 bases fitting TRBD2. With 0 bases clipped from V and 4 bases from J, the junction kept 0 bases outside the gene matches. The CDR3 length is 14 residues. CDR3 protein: CASSLASGGYEQYF. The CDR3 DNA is TGTGCCAGCAGTTTAGCTAGCGGGGGGTACGAGCAGTACTTC.

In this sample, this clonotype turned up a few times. The DNA for the CDR3 is TGTGCTAGTGGTGATGACAGGGTCACAGATACGCAGTATTTT. It translates to CASGDDRVTDTQYF. The genes are TRBV12-5 and TRBJ2-3; 7 bases match TRBD1. V shed 5 bases, J shed 2 bases, and the junction held 4 bases outside the gene matches. Germline V gene sequence: CDR1 LGHNT, CDR2 FRNRAP. CDR3 length: 14 amino acids.

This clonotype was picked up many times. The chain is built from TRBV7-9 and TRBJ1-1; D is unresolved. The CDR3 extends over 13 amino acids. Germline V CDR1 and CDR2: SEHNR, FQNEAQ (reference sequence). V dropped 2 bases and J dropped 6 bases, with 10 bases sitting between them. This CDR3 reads CASSLSESPEAFF. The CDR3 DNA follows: TGTGCCAGCAGCTTATCAGAGTCACCTGAAGCTTTCTTT.

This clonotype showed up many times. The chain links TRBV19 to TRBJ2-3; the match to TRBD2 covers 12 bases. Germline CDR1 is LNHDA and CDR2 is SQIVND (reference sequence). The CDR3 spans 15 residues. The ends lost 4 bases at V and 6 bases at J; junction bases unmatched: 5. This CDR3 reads CASSTTSGSLDTQYF. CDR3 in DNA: TGTGCCAGTAGTACGACTAGCGGGAGTCTCGATACGCAGTATTTT.

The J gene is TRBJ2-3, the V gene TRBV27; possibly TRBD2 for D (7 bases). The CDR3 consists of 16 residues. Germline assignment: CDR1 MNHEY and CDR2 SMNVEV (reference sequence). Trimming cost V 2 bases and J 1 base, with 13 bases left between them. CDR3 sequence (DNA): TGTGCCAGCAGTTTAATTTGGGGGGGCGGCACAGATACGCAGTATTTT. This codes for CASSLIWGGGTDTQYF.

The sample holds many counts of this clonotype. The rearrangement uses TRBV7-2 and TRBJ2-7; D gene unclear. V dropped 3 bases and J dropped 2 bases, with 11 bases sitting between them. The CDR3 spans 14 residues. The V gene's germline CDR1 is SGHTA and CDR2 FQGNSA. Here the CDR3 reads CASSFSGPTYEQYF. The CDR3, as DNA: TGTGCCAGCAGCTTTTCAGGTCCTACCTACGAGCAGTACTTC.

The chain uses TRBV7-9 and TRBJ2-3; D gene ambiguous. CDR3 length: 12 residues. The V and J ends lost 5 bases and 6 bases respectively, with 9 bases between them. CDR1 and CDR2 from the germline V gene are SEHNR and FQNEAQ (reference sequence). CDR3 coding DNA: TGTGCCAGCAGCCCACCTGTGGATACGCAGTATTTT. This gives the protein CASSPPVDTQYF.

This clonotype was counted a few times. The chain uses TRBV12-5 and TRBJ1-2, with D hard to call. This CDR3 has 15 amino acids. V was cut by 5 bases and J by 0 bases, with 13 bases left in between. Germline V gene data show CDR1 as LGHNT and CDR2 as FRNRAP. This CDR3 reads CASGPGNPTNYGYTF. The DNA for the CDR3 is TGTGCTAGTGGTCCGGGGAACCCCACTAACTATGGCTACACCTTC.